This T cell receptor beta chain stems from a study of CD8+CD57+ T cells in acquired aplastic anemia (dated by TCRdb to 2016 to 2019). For the study in its entirety: On average, sorted CD4+ and CD8+ cells yielded 2.5 to 3.5 ug of extracted DNA, with a range of about 0.18 to 27.4 ug. A CD8+CD57+ expansion meant a frequency higher than the mean frequency seen in healthy subjects. Summary of the overall study and its limitations: Patients and healthy controls showed no significant difference in CD8+ Simpson's diversity (P=0.060). Although 25 to 30 CD8+ CDR3 sequences were shared by patients and controls, these sequences appeared highly expressed in patients and within the immunodominant clones of patients.

Flow cytometry had shown CD8+CD57+ cell expansion in the patients selected for sequencing. Severe acquired aplastic anemia was diagnosed in all patients according to International Study of Aplastic Anemia and Agranulocytosis and Camitta criteria. At the time blood was sampled, none of the patients had received any therapy. In the study, sorted CD4+ and CD8+ blood T cells from patients with severe aplastic anemia and from healthy subjects underwent deep sequencing of TCR repertoires. Patients were enrolled in the USA under clinicaltrials.gov protocols 00001620, 01623167, 00001397, 00071045, 00081523 and 00961064. Ficoll-Paque density gradient centrifugation was used to isolate peripheral blood mononuclear cells. Before DNA extraction, CD4+ and CD8+ T cells were sorted by FACS or by magnetic beads. Genomic DNA was used as template for profiling of TCR beta VDJ combinations and CDR3 sequences. An Illumina HiSeq 2000 was used for TCR repertoire sequencing. The study's processing was this. TRBV/TRBJ rearrangement plots, CDR3 size and DJ length profiles, and Simpson's diversity index were used to assess repertoires. Whichever DNA sequence was most abundant in the deep sequencing data was defined as the immunodominant clone. CDR3 amino acid sequences were screened for sharing across subjects and compared with published repertoires and the VDJdb database. TCRdb reanalyzed the raw reads on its own, using fastp at Q25 for trimming and MiXCR for clone calling, and kept in-frame beta chains. Every CDR3 protein is listed once, alongside the most common genes and DNA of its rows. The authors' filters were not applied to this entry. For this sample the table gives 270,000 or so distinct CDR3 sequences, of which approximately 79% were detected only once. The ten largest clones add up to about two fifths of the sample.

The sample holds one count of this clonotype. The antigen this receptor binds is unknown. Base qualities are not recorded, but no much larger clone differs from it by a single base. Single-read evidence is weak. V drops 3 bases and J drops 10 bases, leaving 23 bases in between. The CDR3 runs 16 amino acids, cysteine and phenylalanine included. Only the CDR3 DNA is retained, 48 bases long and in frame from the first base. CDR1 and CDR2 (SGDLS, YYNGEE) derive from the germline V gene. Input material: sorted CD4+, CD8+, or CD8+CD57+ T cells (not recorded which) from PBMCs. The chain is encoded by TRBV9 joined to TRBJ2-1; no D gene can be assigned with confidence. The TCR sequence derives from a human donor with aplastic anemia. The DNA is as follows: TGTGCCAGCAGCGCCGACGCTTACAAGGATACTGAAGAGCAGTTCTTC. The resulting protein is CASSADAYKDTEEQFF.